This is a list of T cell receptor beta chains from one sample in a study of identifying expanded T cells in peripheral blood. TCRdb's table, derived via immunoSEQ multiplex PCR, lists solely in-frame clones and lacks some. The sample contains fewer than 60,000 clones, approximately 82% of which appear only once. Source material: blood. These receptors all come from a person aged 18-70 years in good health. Both conserved end residues are part of each CDR3. A D gene is named only where the DNA matches it firmly. Clone size is not always given. Where it is, it says once, few, many or a class for expanded clones.

>TRBD1|TRBV11-3|NA|TRBJ2-1
CASTSDRVSPNEQFF
TGTGCCAGCACCTCGGACAGGGTCTCTCCCAATGAGCAGTTCTTC
>NA|TRBV6-6|NA|TRBJ1-2
CATLMDYGYTF
TGTGCCACCCTCATGGACTATGGCTACACCTTC
>NA|TRBV4-1|NA|TRBJ1-1
CASSWNGGTEAFF
TGCGCCAGCAGCTGGAATGGAGGCACTGAAGCTTTCTTT
>TRBD1|TRBV2|few|TRBJ1-3
CASRAGGSGNTIYF
TGTGCCAGCAGGGCAGGGGGCTCTGGAAACACCATATATTTT
>TRBD2|TRBV10-1|few|TRBJ2-3
CASSESGTRGTDTQYF
TGCGCCAGCAGTGAGTCCGGGACTAGAGGCACAGATACGCAGTATTTT
>TRBD2|TRBV2|many|TRBJ2-7
CASKGRAGVGEQYF
TGTGCCAGCAAAGGAAGAGCGGGAGTGGGCGAGCAGTACTTC
>TRBD1|TRBV6-4|NA|TRBJ2-7
CASTPGQEAYEQYF
TGTGCCAGCACTCCGGGACAGGAGGCTTACGAGCAGTACTTC
>NA|TRBV6-5|few|TRBJ1-1
CASSYSKKMNTEAFF
TGTGCCAGCAGTTACTCAAAGAAAATGAACACTGAAGCTTTCTTT
>NA|TRBV28|NA|TRBJ1-3
CASSPPLRGNTIYF
TGTGCCAGCAGTCCCCCCCTAAGGGGAAACACCATATATTTT
>NA|TRBV19|NA|TRBJ1-4
CASSILGRENEKLFF
TGTGCCAGTAGTATCCTGGGGAGGGAAAATGAAAAACTGTTTTTT
>NA|TRBV5-6|NA|TRBJ1-2
CASSYVGQASYGYTF
TGTGCCAGCAGCTACGTCGGGCAGGCTAGCTATGGCTACACCTTC
>NA|TRBV7-9|few|TRBJ2-2
CASSPPGGSGELFF
TGTGCCAGCAGCCCACCCGGCGGGTCCGGGGAGCTGTTTTTT
>NA|TRBV28|NA|TRBJ2-3
CASSPELGVNVGTDTQYF
TGTGCCAGCAGTCCCGAGCTTGGTGTGAACGTGGGCACAGATACGCAGTATTTT
>NA|TRBV21-1|NA|TRBJ2-7
CASSKGWATLDREQYF
TGTGCCAGCAGCAAAGGGTGGGCCACACTCGATCGCGAGCAGTACTTC
>TRBD2|TRBV6-1|once|TRBJ2-3
CASSERGGTDTQYF
TGTGCCAGCAGTGAGCGGGGGGGCACAGATACGCAGTATTTT
>NA|TRBV6-6|NA|TRBJ2-1
CASSYVRYEQFF
TGTGCCAGCAGTTATGTGAGGTATGAGCAGTTCTTC
>TRBD1|TRBV18|NA|TRBJ2-6
CASSPPGQSPSGANVLTF
TGTGCCAGCTCACCGCCGGGACAGAGCCCCTCTGGGGCCAACGTCCTGACTTTC
>NA|TRBV5-6|NA|TRBJ2-3
CASSLIWGRVADTQYF
TGTGCCAGCAGCTTGATTTGGGGCCGAGTGGCAGATACGCAGTATTTT
>TRBD2|TRBV9|NA|TRBJ2-3
CASSSGTSVTDTQYF
TGTGCCAGCAGTTCCGGGACTAGCGTCACAGATACGCAGTATTTT
>TRBD2|TRBV30|NA|TRBJ2-1
CAWSKPGTSGWGRSYNEQFF
TGTGCCTGGAGTAAGCCCGGGACTAGCGGTTGGGGTAGGTCCTACAATGAGCAGTTCTTC
>NA|TRBV5-6|NA|TRBJ1-5
CASSLSGSNQPQHF
TGTGCCAGCAGCTTGTCAGGGAGCAATCAGCCCCAGCATTTT
>TRBD2|TRBV5-1|NA|TRBJ2-5
CASSLTGLAGVGETQYF
TGCGCCAGCAGCTTGACGGGACTAGCGGGAGTTGGGGAGACCCAGTACTTC
>TRBD2|TRBV4-3|NA|TRBJ2-2
CASSPRLAMRTGELFF
TGCGCCAGCAGCCCCCGACTAGCAATGCGCACCGGGGAGCTGTTTTTT
>TRBD1|TRBV2|NA|TRBJ2-4
CASSDGGQTQIQYF
TGTGCCAGCAGTGATGGGGGACAGACGCAGATTCAGTACTTC
>NA|TRBV21-1|NA|TRBJ2-3
CASSNKIGTSSLTDTQYF
TGTGCCAGCAGCAATAAAATTGGGACTAGCTCTTTGACAGATACGCAGTATTTT
>TRBD2|TRBV7-8|NA|TRBJ2-7
CASSTSGLPYEQYF
TGTGCCAGCAGCACTAGCGGGTTGCCTTACGAGCAGTACTTC
>TRBD1|TRBV30|NA|TRBJ2-6
CAWVGQTLRLSGANVLTF
TGTGCCTGGGTGGGACAGACCTTACGCCTCTCTGGGGCCAACGTCCTGACTTTC
>NA|TRBV9|once|TRBJ2-3
CASSVDPKSTDTQYF
TGTGCCAGCAGCGTAGACCCCAAAAGCACAGATACGCAGTATTTT
>TRBD1|TRBV5-1|few|TRBJ2-2
CASSLPGTANTGELFF
TGCGCCAGCAGCTTACCCGGGACAGCGAACACCGGGGAGCTGTTTTTT